The rows below give T cell receptor beta chains drawn from one sample of a study of T-cell memory formation after mild COVID-19. Using its own MiXCR run on the 5' RACE reads, TCRdb lists one record per CDR3 protein. The data show around 200,000 distinct CDR3 sequences, roughly 30% seen once. The sample was PBMCs or a T cell subset sorted from them (not recorded which). Receptors were obtained from an adult woman who had mild COVID-19 (a few samples of this study predate the infection). Cell type and time point are not known. The CDR3 runs from the conserved cysteine through the conserved F or W. A D gene is named only where the DNA matches it firmly. Part of the rows lack a size; the others show once, few, many or a class for expanded clones.

>TRBJ1-1|TRBV29-1|NA|TRBD1
CSVDRRDRGGTEAFF
TGCAGCGTTGATAGGAGGGACAGGGGTGGCACTGAAGCTTTCTTT
>TRBJ2-3|TRBV5-1|NA|NA
CASSLAKAADTQYF
TGCGCCAGCAGCTTGGCCAAGGCGGCAGATACGCAGTATTTT
>TRBJ2-1|TRBV30|NA|NA
CAWNSDPRPYNEQFF
TGTGCCTGGAATTCCGACCCTAGACCCTACAATGAGCAGTTCTTC
>TRBJ2-3|TRBV18|NA|TRBD1
CASSSRQGADTQYF
TGTGCCAGCTCATCCAGACAGGGCGCAGATACGCAGTATTTT
>TRBJ2-6|TRBV6-6|few|NA
CASLVQGTGANVLTF
TGTGCCAGCCTAGTCCAGGGAACTGGGGCCAACGTCCTGACTTTC
>TRBJ2-3|TRBV20-1|NA|TRBD2
CSATGGPQGRGDTQYF
TGCAGTGCAACGGGAGGGCCTCAGGGCCGGGGGGATACGCAGTATTTT
>TRBJ1-1|TRBV7-2|NA|NA
CASSLFRRASTEAFF
TGTGCCAGCAGCTTGTTTCGCAGGGCGTCCACTGAAGCTTTCTTT
>TRBJ1-5|TRBV7-9|few|NA
CASRKEINQPQHF
TGTGCCAGCAGAAAGGAGATCAATCAGCCCCAGCATTTT
>TRBJ2-3|TRBV12-3/TRBV12-4|NA|NA
CASSPPNRPDTQYF
TGTGCCAGCAGTCCCCCGAATCGCCCAGATACGCAGTATTTT
>TRBJ2-2|TRBV7-2|NA|NA
CASSLGTRGELFF
TGTGCCAGCAGCTTAGGGACCCGCGGGGAGCTGTTTTTT
>TRBJ1-1|TRBV7-8|NA|NA
CASSLAPGGTEAFF
TGTGCCAGCAGCTTAGCGCCAGGAGGGACTGAAGCTTTCTTT
>TRBJ2-3|TRBV6-6|few|NA
CASSGGTVESDTQYF
TGTGCCAGCAGTGGAGGGACAGTGGAATCGGATACGCAGTATTTT
>TRBJ1-2|TRBV29-1|NA|NA
CTAFKTNYGYTF
TGCACCGCTTTCAAAACCAACTATGGCTACACCTTC
>TRBJ2-3|TRBV4-1|few|NA
CASSQDRGAPDTQYF
TGCGCCAGCAGCCAAGACAGGGGTGCCCCAGATACGCAGTATTTT
>TRBJ1-2|TRBV11-1|NA|TRBD1
CASAEDRINYGYTF
TGTGCCAGCGCCGAGGACAGGATTAACTATGGCTACACCTTC
>TRBJ2-5|TRBV6-1|NA|NA
CASSEAKAEGLETQYF
TGTGCCAGCAGTGAAGCAAAGGCAGAGGGCCTAGAGACCCAGTACTTC
>TRBJ1-5|TRBV12-3/TRBV12-4|few|NA
CASSPSRQPQHF
TGTGCCAGCAGTCCTTCAAGGCAGCCCCAGCATTTT
>TRBJ2-2|TRBV24-1|NA|NA
CATGPGGGDTGELFF
TGTGCCACCGGGCCCGGCGGAGGGGACACCGGGGAGCTGTTTTTT
>TRBJ2-7|TRBV7-6|few|TRBD2
CASSFGLAENEQYF
TGTGCCAGCAGCTTTGGACTAGCGGAGAACGAGCAGTACTTC
>TRBJ2-1|TRBV4-2|NA|NA
CASSQASHEQFF
TGTGCCAGCAGCCAAGCTAGCCATGAGCAGTTCTTC
>TRBJ1-1|TRBV10-3|NA|NA
CASQGLNTEAFF
TGTGCCAGTCAGGGGTTGAACACTGAAGCTTTCTTT
>TRBJ2-3|TRBV20-1|few|NA
CSAGAGDFTDTQYF
TGCAGTGCGGGGGCGGGGGACTTCACAGATACGCAGTATTTT
>TRBJ2-3|TRBV7-2|NA|NA
CASTRGGYGTQYF
TGTGCCAGCACAAGGGGGGGGTATGGTACGCAGTATTTT
>TRBJ2-7|TRBV20-1|few|TRBD1
CSAVAGTDSYEQYF
TGCAGTGCTGTTGCCGGGACAGACTCCTACGAGCAGTACTTC
>TRBJ1-1|TRBV10-3|NA|NA
CAISEVHLTAAGTEAFF
TGTGCCATCAGTGAGGTTCATCTAACAGCGGCGGGCACTGAAGCTTTCTTT
>TRBJ2-7|TRBV4-2|few|TRBD2
CASSPTSGGRNEQYF
TGTGCCAGCAGCCCCACTAGCGGGGGGCGCAACGAGCAGTACTTC
>TRBJ2-4|TRBV5-1|NA|NA
CASSLDLGELAKNIQYF
TGCGCCAGCAGCTTGGACCTGGGAGAATTAGCCAAAAACATTCAGTACTTC
>TRBJ2-3|TRBV7-2|NA|NA
CASSSTRADTQYF
TGTGCCAGCAGCTCGACTCGGGCAGATACGCAGTATTTT
>TRBJ2-5|TRBV5-1|NA|TRBD1
CASSLHRGETQYF
TGCGCCAGCAGCTTGCACAGGGGGGAGACCCAGTACTTC
>TRBJ2-1|TRBV4-3|NA|TRBD2
CASSRRVAGYNEQFF
TGCGCCAGCAGCAGGCGGGTAGCGGGTTACAATGAGCAGTTCTTC
>TRBJ2-7|TRBV12-3/TRBV12-4|NA|NA
CASSLGLGAGASYEQYF
TGTGCCAGCAGTTTAGGGTTAGGGGCAGGGGCTTCCTACGAGCAGTACTTC
>TRBJ2-5|TRBV4-2|NA|NA
CASSQDSEGTQYF
TGTGCCAGCAGCCAAGATTCCGAGGGGACCCAGTACTTC
>TRBJ2-2|TRBV5-1|NA|NA
CASSLASVYPIGNGELFF
TGCGCCAGCAGCTTGGCCTCAGTGTATCCGATAGGGAACGGGGAGCTGTTTTTT
>TRBJ1-1|TRBV6-1|few|NA
CASILSPMNTEAFF
TGTGCCAGCATCTTGTCTCCCATGAACACTGAAGCTTTCTTT
>TRBJ2-1|TRBV11-2|few|NA
CASSLELAEQFF
TGTGCCAGCAGCTTAGAGCTGGCCGAGCAGTTCTTC
>TRBJ1-3|TRBV7-8|few|NA
CASSLLPKGASGNTIYF
TGTGCCAGCAGCTTACTGCCAAAGGGTGCCTCTGGAAACACCATATATTTT
>TRBJ2-2|TRBV5-6|NA|TRBD2
CASSRTSGRGVTGELFF
TGTGCCAGCAGCCGGACTAGCGGGAGAGGGGTCACCGGGGAGCTGTTTTTT
>TRBJ2-1|TRBV27|NA|TRBD1
CASSSLQGARDNEQFF
TGTGCCAGCAGTAGCCTACAGGGGGCGCGGGACAATGAGCAGTTCTTC